The rows below give T cell receptor beta chains drawn from one sample of a study of shared clonotypes between healthy human individuals. Using immunoSEQ multiplex PCR, the repertoire was profiled, and TCRdb retains in-frame clones only, with some absent. The sample yields 2 million to 2.5 million clones, approximately 96% seen once. Specimen: naive CD4+ T cells sorted from blood. Every receptor here comes from a man aged 18 to 29 in good health. Both conserved end residues are part of each CDR3. A D gene is named only where the DNA matches it firmly. Not all rows give a size; the values are once, few, many and, for expanded clones, a class.

j_call,v_call,d_call,clone_size,cdr3_nt,cdr3_aa
TRBJ2-3,TRBV29-1,.,.,TGCAGCGCCGGCCTTCGAGCACTTACAGATACGCAGTATTTT,CSAGLRALTDTQYF
TRBJ2-3,TRBV5-1,TRBD2,.,TGCGCCAGCTCGGGAGGTCTAGCAGGTGATACGCAGTATTTT,CASSGGLAGDTQYF
TRBJ2-6,TRBV5-1,TRBD1,.,TGCGCCAGCAGCTTGGGGGACAGGGTCGGGGCCAACGTCCTGACTTTC,CASSLGDRVGANVLTF
TRBJ2-7,TRBV29-1,TRBD2,.,TGCAGCACCTCCTCGGGACTAGTAACTGGTGAGCAGTACTTC,CSTSSGLVTGEQYF
TRBJ1-1,TRBV11-2,.,.,TGTGCCAGCAGCTTATTAGGGGGGAACACTGAAGCTTTCTTT,CASSLLGGNTEAFF
TRBJ2-5,TRBV30,.,.,TGTGCCGGTGATTGGGGGGATAGGAGGGAGACCCAGTACTTC,CAGDWGDRRETQYF
TRBJ1-1,TRBV5-4,.,.,TGTGCCAGCAGCTTACAGGAGAACACTGAAGCTTTCTTT,CASSLQENTEAFF
TRBJ2-2,TRBV9,.,.,TGTGCCAGCAGCGTAGTGCAGTTTGGGGCCACCGGGGAGCTGTTTTTT,CASSVVQFGATGELFF
TRBJ2-7,TRBV4-1,TRBD2,.,TGCGCCAGCAGCCAGGACACGGGGGGCGAGCAGTACTTC,CASSQDTGGEQYF
TRBJ2-7,TRBV28,.,.,TGTGCCAGCAGACCCCTTGACAGTCCCTACGAGCAGTACTTC,CASRPLDSPYEQYF
TRBJ2-7,TRBV6-6,TRBD1,once,TGTGCCAGCAGTTTAACGACAGGGGTGTACGAGCAGTACTTC,CASSLTTGVYEQYF
TRBJ2-1,TRBV28,TRBD2,.,TGTGCCAGCAGTCTAGAGTGGACTAGCGGAAACAATGAGCAGTTCTTC,CASSLEWTSGNNEQFF
TRBJ1-5,TRBV30,.,.,TGTGCCTGGAGTACTGGGGCAGGTAATCAGCCCCAGCATTTT,CAWSTGAGNQPQHF
TRBJ2-2,TRBV4-1,TRBD1,.,TGCGCCAGCAGCCAAGAAAAGGGGGCCCCGAACACCGGGGAGCTGTTTTTT,CASSQEKGAPNTGELFF
TRBJ2-1,TRBV11-2,TRBD2,.,TGTGCCAGCAGATTGGGACTAGCGATCTTCAATGAGCAGTTCTTC,CASRLGLAIFNEQFF
TRBJ2-5,TRBV10-3,TRBD2,.,TGTGCCACCGGGACTAGCGGGAAGGTAGAGACCCAGTACTTC,CATGTSGKVETQYF
TRBJ2-3,TRBV5-1,.,.,TGCGCCAGCAGCTTGGGGAGGGCTAGCACAGATACGCAGTATTTT,CASSLGRASTDTQYF
TRBJ1-6,TRBV28,TRBD1,.,TGTGCCAGCAGAGGGGGGACAGGGAGAAATTCACCCCTCCACTTT,CASRGGTGRNSPLHF
TRBJ1-5,TRBV2,.,.,TGTGCCAGCAGTATTCGGGGCAGGCAGCCCCAGCATTTT,CASSIRGRQPQHF
TRBJ1-1,TRBV18,.,.,TGTGCCAGCTCAGAGAGAGAGAACACTGAAGCTTTCTTT,CASSERENTEAFF
TRBJ2-7,TRBV11-2,TRBD1,.,TGTGCCAGCAGCTTAGCCCTGGGGACAGGGGTCTACGAGCAGTACTTC,CASSLALGTGVYEQYF
TRBJ2-7,TRBV7-9,TRBD2,once,TGTGCCAGCAGTCCAATTCCGCGTCCGGGACTAGAAACCTACGAGCAGTACTTC,CASSPIPRPGLETYEQYF
TRBJ1-1,TRBV7-9,TRBD1,.,TGTGCCAGCAGCTTAGGACAGGGAGGCGGCACTGAAGCTTTCTTT,CASSLGQGGGTEAFF
TRBJ2-7,TRBV11-2,TRBD1,.,TGTGCCAGCGGGACTGGACAGGGGGGCGAGCAGTACTTC,CASGTGQGGEQYF
TRBJ1-6,TRBV6-1,TRBD1,.,TGTGCCAGCACTAGCACGACAGGGAATTCACCCCTCCACTTT,CASTSTTGNSPLHF
TRBJ2-7,TRBV18,.,.,TGTGCCAGCTCACCAATGGAGGGTGGGGGCTACGAGCAGTACTTC,CASSPMEGGGYEQYF
TRBJ1-6,TRBV5-1,TRBD1,.,TGCGCCAGCAGCCCCACCGGACAGGGCCCATTAAATTCACCCCTCCACTTT,CASSPTGQGPLNSPLHF
TRBJ2-2,TRBV5-1,.,.,TGCGCCAGCAGCTTGTTCGCCCGAGGGGCCACCGGGGAGCTGTTTTTT,CASSLFARGATGELFF
TRBJ2-5,TRBV10-3,.,.,TGTGCCATCAGTTATCTGTCTCAAGAGACCCAGTACTTC,CAISYLSQETQYF
TRBJ1-1,TRBV7-2,.,.,TGTGCCAGCAGCAGACGGGTGGACAGGAACACTGAAGCTTTCTTT,CASSRRVDRNTEAFF
TRBJ2-7,TRBV30,TRBD1,.,TGTGCCTGGAGTCGTAACAGGGGGTCCGACTGGGGCGAGCAGTACTTC,CAWSRNRGSDWGEQYF
TRBJ1-2,TRBV25-1,.,.,TGTGCCAGCAGTGAATCGGGAGGGGGGTCCCTTTATGGCTACACCTTC,CASSESGGGSLYGYTF
TRBJ2-3,TRBV7-8,.,once,TGTGCCAGCAGCTTCTTAGCGGAGGTCACAGATACGCAGTATTTT,CASSFLAEVTDTQYF
TRBJ2-5,TRBV7-2,TRBD1,.,TGTGCCAGCAGAATTTGGGGGACAGGCCAAGAGACCCAGTACTTC,CASRIWGTGQETQYF
TRBJ2-7,TRBV30,.,once,TGTGCCTGGAGTTCATGGCGAGAGCAGTACTTC,CAWSSWREQYF
TRBJ2-7,TRBV4-1,.,.,TGCGCCAGCAGCCAAGGCGCAACTAGCTCCTACGAGCAGTACTTC,CASSQGATSSYEQYF
TRBJ2-2,TRBV9,TRBD2,.,TGTGCCAGCAGCTGGACGGGAGGCAACACCGGGGAGCTGTTTTTT,CASSWTGGNTGELFF
TRBJ1-4,TRBV5-1,.,.,TGCGCCAGCAGCTTGGAAGGACGAGGGGAAAAACTGTTTTTT,CASSLEGRGEKLFF
TRBJ1-4,TRBV2,TRBD1,once,TGTGCCAGCCGCAGGGAGGGGGCTCGGGAAAAACTGTTTTTT,CASRREGAREKLFF
TRBJ1-2,TRBV5-4,TRBD1,.,TGTGCCAGCAGCCTCCGGGACAGGGAGGCGGGCTACACCTTC,CASSLRDREAGYTF
TRBJ2-3,TRBV18,TRBD2,.,TGTGCCAGCTCACCGGACGGGGGGGCAGGAGATACGCAGTATTTT,CASSPDGGAGDTQYF
TRBJ1-4,TRBV4-2,.,.,TGTGCCAGCAGCCAAGATGGGGGGGAGAGAGATTTTGAACTGTTTTTT,CASSQDGGERDFELFF
TRBJ2-2,TRBV4-3,.,once,TGCGCCAGCAGCCAAGGAATCAGCGGGCCCACCGGGGAGCTGTTTTTT,CASSQGISGPTGELFF
TRBJ2-2,TRBV5-1,.,.,TGCGCCAGCAGCTTGACGCCGGGAAGTAACACCGGGGAGCTGTTTTTT,CASSLTPGSNTGELFF
TRBJ2-2,TRBV7-9,.,once,TGTGCCAGCAGCTTAGATGTGGGAAGGGCCGGGGAGCTGTTTTTT,CASSLDVGRAGELFF
TRBJ1-1,TRBV5-6,TRBD1,.,TGTGCCAGCAGCGCCGGGACAGGGAAGACTGAAGCTTTCTTT,CASSAGTGKTEAFF
TRBJ2-1,TRBV7-2,.,.,TGTGCCAGCAGGTCGGGGAATTCCTACAATGAGCAGTTCTTC,CASRSGNSYNEQFF
TRBJ2-7,TRBV10-1,TRBD2,.,TGCGCCAGCAGTGAGTCGGTGGCGGGAGATGAGCAGTACTTC,CASSESVAGDEQYF
TRBJ2-7,TRBV5-5,.,.,TGTGCCAGCAGCTTATACGAAGGGAAATCCTACGAGCAGTACTTC,CASSLYEGKSYEQYF
TRBJ2-5,TRBV2,.,.,TGTGCCAGCACTGGGAGTAGCGGCGGAGGGGAGACCCAGTACTTC,CASTGSSGGGETQYF
TRBJ2-7,TRBV11-2,.,.,TGTGCCAGCAGCTTGGCCAGCGAGGGGCCCTACGAGCAGTACTTC,CASSLASEGPYEQYF
TRBJ2-5,TRBV10-3,.,.,TGTGCCATCAGTGATGGCAGGCAAGAGACCCAGTACTTC,CAISDGRQETQYF